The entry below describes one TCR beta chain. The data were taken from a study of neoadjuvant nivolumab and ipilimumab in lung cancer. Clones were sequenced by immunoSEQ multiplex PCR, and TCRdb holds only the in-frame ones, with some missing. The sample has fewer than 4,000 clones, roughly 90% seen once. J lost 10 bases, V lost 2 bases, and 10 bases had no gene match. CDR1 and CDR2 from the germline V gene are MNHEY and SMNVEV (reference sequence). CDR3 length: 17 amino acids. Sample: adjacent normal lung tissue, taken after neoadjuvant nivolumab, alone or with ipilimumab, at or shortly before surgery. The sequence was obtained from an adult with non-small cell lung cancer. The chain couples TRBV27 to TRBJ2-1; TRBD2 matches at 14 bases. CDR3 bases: TGTGCCAGCAGTTTAAGTGTTGGGACTAGCGGGAGCGGGGAGCAGTTCTTC. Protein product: CASSLSVGTSGSGEQFF.